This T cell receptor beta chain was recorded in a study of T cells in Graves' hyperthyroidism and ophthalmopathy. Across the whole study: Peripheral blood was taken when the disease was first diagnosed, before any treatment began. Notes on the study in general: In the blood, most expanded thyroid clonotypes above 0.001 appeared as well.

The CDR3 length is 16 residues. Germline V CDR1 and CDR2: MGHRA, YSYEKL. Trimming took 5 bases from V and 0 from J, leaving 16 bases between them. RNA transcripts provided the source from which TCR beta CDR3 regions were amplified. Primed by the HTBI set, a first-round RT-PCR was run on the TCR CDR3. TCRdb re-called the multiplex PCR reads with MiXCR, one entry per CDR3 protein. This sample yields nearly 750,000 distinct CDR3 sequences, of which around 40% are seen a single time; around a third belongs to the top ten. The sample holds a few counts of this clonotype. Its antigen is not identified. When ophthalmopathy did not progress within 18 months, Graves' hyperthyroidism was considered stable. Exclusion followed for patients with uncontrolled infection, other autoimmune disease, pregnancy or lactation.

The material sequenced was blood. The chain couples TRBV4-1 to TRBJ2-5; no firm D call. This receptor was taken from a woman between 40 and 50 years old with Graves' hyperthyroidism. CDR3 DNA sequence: TGCGCCAGCAGCTTGAGGCAGCTTGATTACCAAGAGACCCAGTACTTC. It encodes CASSLRQLDYQETQYF.